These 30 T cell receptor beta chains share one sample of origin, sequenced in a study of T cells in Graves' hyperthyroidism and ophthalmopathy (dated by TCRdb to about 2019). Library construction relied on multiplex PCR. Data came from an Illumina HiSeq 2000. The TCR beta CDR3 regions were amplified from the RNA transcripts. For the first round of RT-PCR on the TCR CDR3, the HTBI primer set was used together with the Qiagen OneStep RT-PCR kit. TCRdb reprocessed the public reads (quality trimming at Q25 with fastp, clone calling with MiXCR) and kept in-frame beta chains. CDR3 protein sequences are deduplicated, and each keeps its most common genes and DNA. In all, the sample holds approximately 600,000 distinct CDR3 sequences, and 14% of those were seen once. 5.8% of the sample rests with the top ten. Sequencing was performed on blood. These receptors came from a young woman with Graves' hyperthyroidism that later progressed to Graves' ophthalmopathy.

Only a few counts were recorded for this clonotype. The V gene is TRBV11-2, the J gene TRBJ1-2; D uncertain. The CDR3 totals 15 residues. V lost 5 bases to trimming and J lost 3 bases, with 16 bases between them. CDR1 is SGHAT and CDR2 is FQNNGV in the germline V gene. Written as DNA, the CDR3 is TGTGCCAGCAGCCCACAATTAAGGATGCACTATGGCTACACCTTC. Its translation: CASSPQLRMHYGYTF.

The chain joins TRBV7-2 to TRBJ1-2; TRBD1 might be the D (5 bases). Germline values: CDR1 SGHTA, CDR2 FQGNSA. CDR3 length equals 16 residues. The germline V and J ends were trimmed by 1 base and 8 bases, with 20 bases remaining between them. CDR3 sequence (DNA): TGTGCCAGCAGCTTAGAGATTTCGTTTGGACAATCCGGCTACACCTTC. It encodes CASSLEISFGQSGYTF.

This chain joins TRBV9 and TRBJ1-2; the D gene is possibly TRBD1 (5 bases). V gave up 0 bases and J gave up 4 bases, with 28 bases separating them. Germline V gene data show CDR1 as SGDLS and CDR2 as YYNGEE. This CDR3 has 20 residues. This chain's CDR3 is CASSVVGQGIGLLRFYGYTF. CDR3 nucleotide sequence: TGTGCCAGCAGCGTAGTGGGGCAGGGTATAGGATTACTCCGTTTCTATGGCTACACCTTC.

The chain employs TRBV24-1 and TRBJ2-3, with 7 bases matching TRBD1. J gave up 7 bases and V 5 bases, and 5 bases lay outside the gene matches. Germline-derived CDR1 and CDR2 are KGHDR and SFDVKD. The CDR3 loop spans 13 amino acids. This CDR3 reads CATSGGTENTQYF. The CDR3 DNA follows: TGTGCCACCAGTGGGGGGACAGAGAATACGCAGTATTTT.

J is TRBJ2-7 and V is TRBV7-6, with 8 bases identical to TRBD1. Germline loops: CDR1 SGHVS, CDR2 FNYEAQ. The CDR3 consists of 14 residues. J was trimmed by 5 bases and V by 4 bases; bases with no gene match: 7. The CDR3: CASSYNRGEDEQYF. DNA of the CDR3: TGTGCCAGCAGCTACAACAGGGGGGAAGACGAGCAGTACTTC.

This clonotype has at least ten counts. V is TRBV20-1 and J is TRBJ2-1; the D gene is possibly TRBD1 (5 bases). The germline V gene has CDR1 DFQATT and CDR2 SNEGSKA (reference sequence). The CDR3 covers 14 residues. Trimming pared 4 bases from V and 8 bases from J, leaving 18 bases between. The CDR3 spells CSATYRKLVDEQFF. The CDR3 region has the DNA TGCAGTGCTACTTACAGGAAATTGGTGGATGAGCAGTTCTTC.

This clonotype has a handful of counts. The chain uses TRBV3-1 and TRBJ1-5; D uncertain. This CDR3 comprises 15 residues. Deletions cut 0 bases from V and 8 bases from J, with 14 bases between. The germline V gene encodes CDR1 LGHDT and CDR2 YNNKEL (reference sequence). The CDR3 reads CASSQDIGGLEPQHF. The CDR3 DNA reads TGTGCCAGCAGCCAAGATATCGGCGGCCTCGAGCCCCAGCATTTT.

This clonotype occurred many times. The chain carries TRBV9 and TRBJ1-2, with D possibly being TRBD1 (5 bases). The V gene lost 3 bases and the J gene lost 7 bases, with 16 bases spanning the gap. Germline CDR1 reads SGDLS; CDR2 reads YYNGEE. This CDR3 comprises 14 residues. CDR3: CASSDPTVGRGYTF. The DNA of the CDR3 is TGTGCCAGCAGCGATCCGACAGTGGGCCGTGGCTACACCTTC.

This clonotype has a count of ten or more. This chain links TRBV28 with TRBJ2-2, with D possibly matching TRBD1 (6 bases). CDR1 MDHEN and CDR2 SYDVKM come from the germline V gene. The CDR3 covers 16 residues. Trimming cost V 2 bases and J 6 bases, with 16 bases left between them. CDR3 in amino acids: CASSLGVGAGAGELFF. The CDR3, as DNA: TGTGCCAGCAGTTTAGGAGTCGGGGCAGGGGCCGGGGAGCTGTTTTTT.

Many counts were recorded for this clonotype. DNA for the CDR3: TGTGCCAGCTCACCACCGAATCGAGTAGATTCACCCCTCCACTTT. This sequence encodes CASSPPNRVDSPLHF. The V call is TRBV18, the J call TRBJ1-6; D not certain. Germline loops: CDR1 KGHSH, CDR2 LQKENI. There are 15 residues in the CDR3. Trimming cost V 0 bases and J 8 bases, with 11 bases left between them.

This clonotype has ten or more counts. CDR3: CASISSGTIQETQYF. CDR3 coding DNA: TGCGCCAGCATTTCTAGCGGGACGATCCAAGAGACCCAGTACTTC. The J gene is TRBJ2-5, the V gene TRBV10-2, with 9 bases matching TRBD2. The V segment lost 7 bases and the J segment 1 base; nucleotides outside the gene matches: 7. The CDR3 is made up of 15 amino acids. Germline assignment: CDR1 WSHSY and CDR2 SAAADI.

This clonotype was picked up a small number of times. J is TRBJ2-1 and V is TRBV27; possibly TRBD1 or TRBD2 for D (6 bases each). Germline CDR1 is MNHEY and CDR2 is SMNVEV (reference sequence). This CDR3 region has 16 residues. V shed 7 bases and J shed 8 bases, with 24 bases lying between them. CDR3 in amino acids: CASTPLEGEVGHEQFF. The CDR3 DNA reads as TGTGCCAGCACCCCTTTGGAGGGGGAAGTGGGGCATGAGCAGTTCTTC.

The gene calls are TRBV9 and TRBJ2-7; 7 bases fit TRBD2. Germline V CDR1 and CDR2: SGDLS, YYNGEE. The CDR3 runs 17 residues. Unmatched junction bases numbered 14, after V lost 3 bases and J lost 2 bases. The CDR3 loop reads CASSANWSGTATYEQYF. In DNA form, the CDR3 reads TGTGCCAGCAGCGCCAATTGGAGCGGGACCGCTACCTACGAGCAGTACTTC.

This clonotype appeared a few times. CDR3 sequence (DNA): TGTGCCAGCAGCTTAGATGAGGGCGGGGAGCTGTTTTTT. This encodes CASSLDEGGELFF. The rearrangement joins TRBV11-2 to TRBJ2-2, with D possibly matching TRBD2 (5 bases). Between the trimmed V and J ends, which lost 0 bases and 7 bases, there was a span of 6 bases. Germline CDR1 reads SGHAT; CDR2 reads FQNNGV. The CDR3 runs to 13 residues.

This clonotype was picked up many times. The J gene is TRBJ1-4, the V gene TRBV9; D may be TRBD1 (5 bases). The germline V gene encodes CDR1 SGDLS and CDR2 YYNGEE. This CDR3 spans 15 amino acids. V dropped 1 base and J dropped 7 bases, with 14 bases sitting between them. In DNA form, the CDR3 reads TGTGCCAGCAGCGTAATGGAGGGGATTGGTGAAAAACTGTTTTTT. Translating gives CASSVMEGIGEKLFF.

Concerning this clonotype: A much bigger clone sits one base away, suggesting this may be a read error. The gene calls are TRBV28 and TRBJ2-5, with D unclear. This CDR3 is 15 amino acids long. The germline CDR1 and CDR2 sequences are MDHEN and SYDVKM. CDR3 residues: CASSFPGPVQEAQYF. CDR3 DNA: TGTGCCAGCAGTTTCCCCGGGCCAGTTCAAGAGGCCCAGTACTTC.

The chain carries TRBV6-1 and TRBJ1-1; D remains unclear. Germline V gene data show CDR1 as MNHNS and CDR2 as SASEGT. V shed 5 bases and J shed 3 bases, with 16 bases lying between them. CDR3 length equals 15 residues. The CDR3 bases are TGTGCCAGCAGTCGAAACCATCAGAGGGACACTGAAGCTTTCTTT. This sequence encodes CASSRNHQRDTEAFF.

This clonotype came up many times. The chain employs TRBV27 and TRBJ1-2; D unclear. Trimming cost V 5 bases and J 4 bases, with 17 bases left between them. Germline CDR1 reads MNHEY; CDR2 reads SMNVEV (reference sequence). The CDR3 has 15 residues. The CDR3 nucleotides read TGTGCCAGCAGTCCATCCTGGGAGGGAGCCTATGGCTACACCTTC. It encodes CASSPSWEGAYGYTF.

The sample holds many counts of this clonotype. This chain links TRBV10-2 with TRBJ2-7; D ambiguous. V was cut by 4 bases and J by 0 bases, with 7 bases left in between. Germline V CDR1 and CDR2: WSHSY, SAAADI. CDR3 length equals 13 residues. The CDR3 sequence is CASSGRSSYEQYF. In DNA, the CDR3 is TGCGCCAGCAGTGGACGGAGCTCCTACGAGCAGTACTTC.

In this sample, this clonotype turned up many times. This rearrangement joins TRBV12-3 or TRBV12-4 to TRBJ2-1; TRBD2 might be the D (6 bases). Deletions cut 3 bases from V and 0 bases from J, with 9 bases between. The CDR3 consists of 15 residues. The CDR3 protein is CASSFRDFSYNEQFF. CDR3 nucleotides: TGTGCCAGCAGTTTCCGGGACTTCTCCTACAATGAGCAGTTCTTC.

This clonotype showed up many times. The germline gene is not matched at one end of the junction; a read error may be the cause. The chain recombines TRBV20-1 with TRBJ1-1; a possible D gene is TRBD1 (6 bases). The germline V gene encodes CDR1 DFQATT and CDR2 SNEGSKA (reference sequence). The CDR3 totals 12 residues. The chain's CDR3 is CSVRYRDTEAFF. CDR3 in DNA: TGCAGTGTTAGATACAGGGACACTGAAGCTTTCTTT.

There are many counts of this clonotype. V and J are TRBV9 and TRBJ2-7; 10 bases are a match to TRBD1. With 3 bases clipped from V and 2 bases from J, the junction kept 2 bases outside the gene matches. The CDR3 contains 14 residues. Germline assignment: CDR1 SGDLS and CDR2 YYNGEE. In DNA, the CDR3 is TGTGCCAGCAGCGCGGGACAGGGGCCCTACGAGCAGTACTTC. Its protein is CASSAGQGPYEQYF.

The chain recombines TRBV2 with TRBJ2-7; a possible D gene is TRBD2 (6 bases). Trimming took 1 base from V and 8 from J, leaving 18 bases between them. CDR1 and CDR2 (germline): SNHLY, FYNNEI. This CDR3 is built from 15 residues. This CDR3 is CASSEGLARRAQQYF. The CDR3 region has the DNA TGTGCCAGCAGTGAAGGGCTGGCCAGGAGGGCCCAGCAGTACTTC.

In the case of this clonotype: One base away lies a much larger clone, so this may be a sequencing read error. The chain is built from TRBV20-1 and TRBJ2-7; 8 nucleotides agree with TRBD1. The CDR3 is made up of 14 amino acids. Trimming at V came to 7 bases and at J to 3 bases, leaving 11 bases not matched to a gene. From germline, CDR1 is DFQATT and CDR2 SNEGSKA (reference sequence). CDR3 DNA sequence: TGCAGTGTCCCACCCGGGACAGGACGCTACGAGCAGTACTTC. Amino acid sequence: CSVPPGTGRYEQYF.

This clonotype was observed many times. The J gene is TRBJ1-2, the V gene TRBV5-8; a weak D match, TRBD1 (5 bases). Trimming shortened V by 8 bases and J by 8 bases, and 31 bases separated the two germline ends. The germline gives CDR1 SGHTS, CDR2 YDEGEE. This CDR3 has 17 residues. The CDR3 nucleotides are TGTGCCAGTAAGCTTCGGGACGTAGAAGTAGACTCGGAGGGCTACACCTTC. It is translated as CASKLRDVEVDSEGYTF.

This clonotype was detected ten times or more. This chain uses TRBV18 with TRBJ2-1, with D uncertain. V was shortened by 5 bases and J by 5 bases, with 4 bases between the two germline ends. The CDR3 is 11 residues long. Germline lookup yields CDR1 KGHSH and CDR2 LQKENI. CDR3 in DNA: TGTGCCAGCTCAGGGGACAATGAGCAGTTCTTC. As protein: CASSGDNEQFF.

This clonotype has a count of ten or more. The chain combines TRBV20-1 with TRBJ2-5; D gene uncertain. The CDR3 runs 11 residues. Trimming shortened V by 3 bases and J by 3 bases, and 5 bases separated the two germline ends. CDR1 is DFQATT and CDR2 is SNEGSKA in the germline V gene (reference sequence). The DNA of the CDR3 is TGCAGTGCTAGTAAGAAAGAGACCCAGTACTTC. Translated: CSASKKETQYF.

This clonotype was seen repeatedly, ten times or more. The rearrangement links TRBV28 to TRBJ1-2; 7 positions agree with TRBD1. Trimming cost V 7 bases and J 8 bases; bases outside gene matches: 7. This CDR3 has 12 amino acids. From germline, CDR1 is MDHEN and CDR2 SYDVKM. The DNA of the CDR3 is TGTGCCAGCACCCTCAAGGGGGCGGGCTACACCTTC. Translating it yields CASTLKGAGYTF.

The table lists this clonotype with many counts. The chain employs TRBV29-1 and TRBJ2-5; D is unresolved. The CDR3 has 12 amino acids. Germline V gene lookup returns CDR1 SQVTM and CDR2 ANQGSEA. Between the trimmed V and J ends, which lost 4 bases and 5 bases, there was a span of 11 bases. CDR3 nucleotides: TGCAGCGTTGTTGGCGCGGATGAGACCCAGTACTTC. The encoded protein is CSVVGADETQYF.

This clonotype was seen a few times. The CDR3 reads CASSLDLVAGTNEQFF. The DNA for the CDR3 is TGCGCCAGCAGCTTGGATTTAGTAGCGGGCACCAATGAGCAGTTCTTC. V usage is TRBV5-1 and J usage is TRBJ2-1; TRBD2 agrees at 7 bases. The CDR3 loop spans 16 amino acids. With 0 bases clipped from V and 6 bases from J, the junction kept 9 bases outside the gene matches. CDR1 and CDR2 from the germline V gene are SGHRS and YFSETQ. Together with reference TRBV5-1 and TRBJ2-1, the CDR3 gives the full variable domain: KAGVTQTPRYLIKTRGQQVTLSCSPISGHRSVSWYQQTPGQGLQFLFEYFSETQRNKGNFPGRFSGRQFSNSRSEMNVSTLELGDSALYLCASSLDLVAGTNEQFFGPGTRLTVL.